The T cell receptor beta chain under discussion was sequenced for a study of T-cell reconstitution after alpha-beta-depleted transplantation in children. Findings of the study overall: Surviving recipient cells, namely T cells and thymic progenitors, were the source of high day-60 TCRbeta diversity in some patients. Alpha-beta T cells about two months after transplant reportedly derived from several hundred expanded graft clones. From newly produced T cells came most of the T-cell counts and diversity one year after transplant.

The CDR3 runs to 13 residues. The V gene lost 5 bases and the J gene lost 7 bases, with 14 bases spanning the gap. The TCRbeta library incorporated unique molecular identifiers. One entry per CDR3 protein, called by TCRdb with MiXCR from the PCR reads. The sample has under 750,000 distinct CDR3 sequences, under 30% seen once. Regarding this clonotype: Antigen specificity is unknown.

The sample here was PBMCs, mostly from graft donor cells, taken 360 days after TCRalphabeta/CD19-depleted stem cell transplant. The sequence was obtained from a boy younger than two who had a stem cell transplant for acute myeloid leukemia, so the T cells may come from the graft donor. The chain links TRBV12-3 or TRBV12-4 to TRBJ1-1, with D maybe TRBD1 (6 bases). The CDR3 loop is CASSLFGQLEAFF. The DNA of the CDR3 is TGTGCCAGCAGTCTATTCGGACAGCTTGAAGCTTTCTTT.